This T cell receptor (beta chain) was captured by sequencing in a study of OX40 agonist ivuxolimab in advanced cancers. Study in general: Ivuxolimab doses were 0.01, 0.1, 0.3, 1.5, 3 or 10 mg/kg every 2 weeks. Having had anti-PD-1, anti-PD-L1 or anti-CTLA-4 therapy before was allowed, and approximately 40% had some.

Worth noting for this clone: Its antigen is still unknown.

The repertoire was sequenced with immunoSEQ multiplex PCR; TCRdb's copy has only in-frame clones and lacks some. The table has around 70,000 clones, roughly 88% seen once. Study results and limitations: Some patients without response likewise showed low normalized clonal expansion.

Germline V gene data show CDR1 as SGHRS and CDR2 as YFSETQ. V was pared by 1 base and J by 6 bases, with 7 bases between. The CDR3 is made up of 12 amino acids. The sample was CD4+ or CD8+ T cells sorted from blood, taken in a trial of the OX40 agonist ivuxolimab. The clonotype originates from an adult with an advanced solid tumor such as melanoma, head and neck, liver or kidney cancer. The V and J genes are TRBV5-1 and TRBJ1-1; D possibly corresponds to TRBD1 (5 bases). The CDR3 nucleotides are TGCGCCAGCAGCTTGAGGGGCCCTGAAGCTTTCTTT. It yields the protein CASSLRGPEAFF.